This passage covers 19 T cell receptor beta chains from one sample sequenced in a study of cytomegalovirus exposure and HLA in healthy donors. Primers for the PCR totalled 60 Vbeta and 13 Jbeta. Measured with immunoSEQ multiplex PCR; TCRdb has only the in-frame clones, and not every one. The data show under 170,000 clones, around 74% seen once. The sequencing input was PBMCs. All receptors derive from a man in his fifties or sixties in good health and CMV-seropositive.

This clone was detected once. The rearrangement joins TRBV7-9 to TRBJ1-1, with D possibly TRBD1 on 6 matching bases. CDR3 length: 14 amino acids. Trimming shortened V by 4 bases and J by 1 base, and 10 bases separated the two germline ends. Germline lookup yields CDR1 SEHNR and CDR2 FQNEAQ (reference sequence). As DNA, the CDR3 is TGTGCCAGCAGCTCTTCGACAGGGAACACTGAAGCTTTCTTT. Protein sequence: CASSSSTGNTEAFF.

In this sample, this clone turned up a few times. The rearrangement links TRBV28 to TRBJ2-7, with TRBD2 matching over 14 bases. This CDR3 is 17 amino acids long. CDR1 MDHEN and CDR2 SYDVKM come from the germline V gene. With V trimmed by 5 bases and J by 3 bases, 9 bases remained unmatched. The CDR3 nucleotides read TGTGCCAGCAGTCGGACGGGACTAGCGGGAGTTAGCTACGAGCAGTACTTC. This encodes CASSRTGLAGVSYEQYF. Full variable domain (remainder filled in from reference TRBV28 and TRBJ2-7): DVKVTQSSRYLVKRTGEKVFLECVQDMDHENMFWYRQDPGLGLRLIYFSYDVKMKEKGDIPEGYSVSREKKERFSLILESASTNQTSMYLCASSRTGLAGVSYEQYFGPGTRLTVT.

Written as DNA, the CDR3 is TGTGCCAGCAGGGCTTACGAGCAGTACTTC. Translation gives CASRAYEQYF. The chain has TRBV2 and TRBJ2-7, with D unclear. V was pared by 6 bases and J by 4 bases, with 4 bases between. Germline CDR1 SNHLY, CDR2 FYNNEI. The CDR3 contains 10 residues.

The chain couples TRBV11-2 to TRBJ2-7, with 12 bases identical to TRBD1. The CDR3 extends over 16 amino acids. CDR1 SGHAT and CDR2 FQNNGV come from the germline V gene. V shed 5 bases and J 1 base; nucleotides not matched to a gene: 6. DNA for the CDR3: TGTGCCAGCAGCCCGCCGGGACAGGGGGCGTCCTACGAGCAGTACTTC. Amino acids: CASSPPGQGASYEQYF. Together with reference TRBV11-2 and TRBJ2-7, the CDR3 gives the full variable domain: EAGVAQSPRYKIIEKRQSVAFWCNPISGHATLYWYQQILGQGPKLLIQFQNNGVVDDSQLPKDRFSAERLKGVDSTLKIQPAKLEDSAVYLCASSPPGQGASYEQYFGPGTRLTVT.

On this clone itself: The junction and the germline gene differ at one end; a read error may be behind it. The sample holds other DNA sequences that translate to the same CDR3. This sequence joins TRBV7-9 and TRBJ2-1; D gene unclear. The CDR3 extends over 15 amino acids. In germline, CDR1 is SEHNR, CDR2 FQNEAQ (reference sequence). This CDR3 reads CASSSGRNSYNEQFF. CDR3 bases: TGTGCCAGCAGCTCGGGTCGCAACTCCTACAATGAGCAATTCTTC.

The chain combines TRBV18 with TRBJ1-2, with D possibly matching TRBD1 (5 bases). This CDR3 is built from 13 residues. The germline gives CDR1 KGHSH, CDR2 LQKENI. Trimming took off 2 bases at V and 6 bases at J, with 10 bases between the two ends. CDR3 in DNA: TGTGCCAGCTCACCAGGCGGGACGGATGGCTACACCTTC. Amino acids: CASSPGGTDGYTF. The full variable domain, completed using reference TRBV18 and TRBJ1-2, is NAGVMQNPRHLVRRRGQEARLRCSPMKGHSHVYWYRQLPEEGLKFMVYLQKENIIDESGMPKERFSAEFPKEGPSILRIQQVVRGDSAAYFCASSPGGTDGYTFGSGTRLTVV.

V usage is TRBV28 and J usage is TRBJ2-3, with D unclear. The germline V and J ends were trimmed by 1 base and 8 bases, with 10 bases remaining between them. The CDR3 is made up of 13 amino acids. Germline CDR1 reads MDHEN; CDR2 reads SYDVKM. For the CDR3, the DNA is TGTGCCAGCAGTTTATTGAACTACCCTACGCAGTATTTT. Translating gives CASSLLNYPTQYF.

The CDR3 region has the DNA TGTGCCAGCAGTGTTCTTAGCGGAAACCAAGAGACCCAGTACTTC. Translated: CASSVLSGNQETQYF. The chain uses TRBV28 and TRBJ2-5; weak D call: TRBD2 (6 bases). Trimming removed 5 bases at V and 0 bases at J, with 13 bases between. The germline CDR1 and CDR2 sequences are MDHEN and SYDVKM. CDR3 size: 15 residues.

The rearrangement joins TRBV5-5 to TRBJ1-1; D is unresolved. V shed 3 bases and J shed 0 bases, with 12 bases lying between them. The CDR3 is 15 amino acids. CDR1 is SGHKS, CDR2 YYEKEE, per germline (reference sequence). CDR3 nucleotide sequence: TGTGCCAGCAGCTCCCGGAGGAACCTGAACACTGAAGCTTTCTTT. Protein product: CASSSRRNLNTEAFF.

The gene calls are TRBV11-2 and TRBJ2-1; 9 bases agree with TRBD2. CDR1 is SGHAT and CDR2 is FQNNGV in the germline V gene. This CDR3 region has 15 residues. Losses at the gene ends were 5 bases for V and 7 bases for J; bases not matched to a gene: 9. The CDR3 sequence: CASSPGGGRANEQFF. CDR3 sequence (DNA): TGTGCCAGCAGCCCGGGGGGCGGGAGGGCGAATGAGCAGTTCTTC.

This clone was seen a single time. V usage is TRBV30 and J usage is TRBJ1-6, with D perhaps matching TRBD1 (5 bases). The ends were cut back, 1 base at V and 7 bases at J, with 11 bases in the middle. CDR3 size: 14 residues. Germline CDR1 GTSNPN, CDR2 SVGIG (reference sequence). CDR3 region: CAWSAGYGNSPLHF. As DNA, the CDR3 is TGTGCCTGGAGTGCAGGGTATGGAAATTCACCCCTCCACTTT.

The CDR3 spells CASSIPGQDTQYF. CDR3 in DNA: TGTGCCAGTAGTATTCCAGGGCAAGATACGCAGTATTTT. This chain joins TRBV19 and TRBJ2-3, with a weak D call TRBD1 (5 bases). Germline V gene lookup returns CDR1 LNHDA and CDR2 SQIVND (reference sequence). V dropped 3 bases and J dropped 5 bases, with 9 bases sitting between them. The CDR3 length is 13 residues.

The chain uses TRBV5-8 and TRBJ2-3, with 9 bases that match TRBD1. After removal of 4 bases from V and 3 bases from J, the junction contained 9 bases not matched to a gene. The CDR3 has 16 residues. CDR1 and CDR2 (germline): SGHTS, YDEGEE. The CDR3 DNA sequence: TGTGCCAGCAGCAGGGGACAGGGAGGAGGGACAGATACGCAGTATTTT. Protein sequence: CASSRGQGGGTDTQYF.

This sequence joins TRBV7-6 and TRBJ1-3; 8 bases agree with TRBD1. V lost 4 bases, J lost 0 bases, and 5 bases stayed unmatched. Germline V lookup: CDR1 SGHVS, CDR2 FNYEAQ. This CDR3 comprises 16 residues. The chain's CDR3 is CASSSRQGPSGNTIYF. CDR3 coding DNA: TGTGCCAGCAGCTCCCGACAGGGGCCCTCTGGAAACACCATATATTTT.

The chain carries TRBV11-2 and TRBJ2-7; D is uncertain. Germline lookup yields CDR1 SGHAT and CDR2 FQNNGV. The CDR3 is 12 residues long. The V and J ends lost 4 bases and 4 bases respectively, with 8 bases between them. Here the CDR3 DNA reads TGTGCCAGCAGCTCATCCAGTTACGAGCAGTACTTC. Translated, it gives CASSSSSYEQYF.

As for this clone: Other DNA sequences of this sample code for an identical CDR3. CDR3 sequence reads: CASRPTGGAEDTQYF. DNA for the CDR3: TGTGCCAGCAGGCCGACGGGGGGGGCAGAAGATACGCAGTATTTT. The chain is built from TRBV6-5 and TRBJ2-3; 8 bases align to TRBD2. Trimming at V came to 6 bases and at J to 5 bases, leaving 10 bases not matched to a gene. CDR3 length: 15 amino acids. Germline-derived CDR1 and CDR2 are MNHEY and SVGAGI.

V and J are TRBV27 and TRBJ1-5; the D gene is possibly TRBD1 (5 bases). CDR1 and CDR2 (germline): MNHEY, SMNVEV (reference sequence). Trimming took off 2 bases at V and 1 base at J, with 15 bases between the two ends. CDR3 size: 17 residues. The CDR3 loop is CASSLARAGRSNQPQHF. The CDR3 DNA sequence: TGTGCCAGCAGTTTAGCCAGGGCTGGTAGGAGCAATCAGCCCCAGCATTTT.

The V and J genes are TRBV5-4 and TRBJ2-1, with 7 positions matching TRBD1. CDR1 is SGHNT, CDR2 YYREEE, per germline (reference sequence). The CDR3 spans 16 residues. J was trimmed by 4 bases and V by 3 bases; bases with no gene match: 10. The CDR3 loop is CASSSGQGEFYNEQFF. DNA for the CDR3: TGTGCCAGCAGCTCAGGGCAGGGGGAATTTTACAATGAGCAGTTCTTC.

This clone occurred a few times. The chain joins TRBV15 to TRBJ2-7, with D maybe TRBD2 (5 bases). Germline-derived CDR1 and CDR2 are LNHNV and YYDKDF (reference sequence). V was trimmed by 0 bases and J by 9 bases, leaving 9 bases between them. This CDR3 region has 12 residues. CDR3 DNA: TGTGCCACCAGCAGAGAGTCGGGGAGGCAGTACTTC. Its protein product is CATSRESGRQYF.